Listed here are 27 T cell receptor beta chains from one sample, sequenced in a study of T cell repertoires in cytomegalovirus infection. TCRdb redid the calling of the reads with MiXCR, one entry per CDR3 protein. Of about 200,000 distinct CDR3 sequences in the sample, less than 9.5% were seen once. Input material: PBMCs. Every receptor here comes from a human donor in good health (CMV status not recorded). Some clones in this sample may be carry-over from other donors' samples.

This chain joins TRBV7-6 and TRBJ2-7; tentative D call: TRBD2 (6 bases). This CDR3 spans 14 amino acids. Germline CDR1 is SGHVS and CDR2 is FNYEAQ. Trimming removed 1 base at V and 5 bases at J, with 12 bases between. In DNA, the CDR3 is TGTGCCAGCAGCTTAGATATAGGAGGGCACGAGCAGTACTTC. It encodes CASSLDIGGHEQYF. The entire variable domain, with the rest obtained from reference TRBV7-6 and TRBJ2-7, is as follows: GAGVSQSPRYKVTKRGQDVALRCDPISGHVSLYWYRQALGQGPEFLTYFNYEAQQDKSGLPNDRFSAERPEGSISTLTIQRTEQRDSAMYRCASSLDIGGHEQYFGPGTRLTVT.

This rearrangement joins TRBV20-1 to TRBJ2-7; 9 bases are shared with TRBD1. The CDR3 totals 15 residues. CDR1 is DFQATT, CDR2 SNEGSKA, per germline (reference sequence). V gave up 0 bases and J gave up 1 base; unmatched junction bases: 4. DNA of the CDR3: TGCAGTGCTAGAGATCCGGGACAGGGATCCTACGAGCAGTACTTC. As protein: CSARDPGQGSYEQYF.

This clonotype was observed at least ten times. In DNA, the CDR3 is TGTGCCAGCAGCTTGAACGGAAATGGCTACACCTTC. Its translation: CASSLNGNGYTF. The V gene is TRBV7-2, the J gene TRBJ1-2; no clear D gene. The length of the CDR3 is 12 residues. Trimming cost V 3 bases and J 6 bases, with 8 bases left between them. CDR1 and CDR2 from the germline V gene are SGHTA and FQGNSA. Variable domain in full (rest from reference TRBV7-2 and TRBJ1-2): GAGVSQSPSNKVTEKGKDVELRCDPISGHTALYWYRQSLGQGLEFLIYFQGNSAPDKSGLPSDRFSAERTGGSVSTLTIQRTQQEDSAVYLCASSLNGNGYTFGSGTRLTVV.

In this sample, this clonotype turned up many times. The chain combines TRBV28 with TRBJ1-5; the match to TRBD1 covers 9 bases. J was trimmed by 2 bases and V by 3 bases; bases with no gene match: 8. The germline CDR1 and CDR2 sequences are MDHEN and SYDVKM. The CDR3 spans 17 residues. The DNA of the CDR3 is TGTGCCAGCAGTTTGGGACAGGGTGCCCTCGGCAATCAGCCCCAGCATTTT. Its translation: CASSLGQGALGNQPQHF.

This clonotype was seen only a few times. This sequence joins TRBV7-9 and TRBJ1-4, with D possibly being TRBD1 (5 bases). The CDR3 extends over 15 amino acids. Between the trimmed V and J ends, which lost 6 bases and 0 bases, there was a span of 11 bases. Germline V CDR1 and CDR2: SEHNR, FQNEAQ (reference sequence). In DNA form, the CDR3 reads TGTGCCAGCAGTGTCGGGACTGCAACTAATGAAAAACTGTTTTTT. It specifies CASSVGTATNEKLFF.

CDR3 loop: CASNRGGSYNEQFF. CDR3 in DNA: TGTGCCAGCAACCGAGGGGGGTCCTACAATGAGCAGTTCTTC. The chain couples TRBV5-6 to TRBJ2-1; D possibly uses TRBD1 or TRBD2 (6 bases each). The CDR3 totals 14 residues. Trimming cost V 6 bases and J 1 base, with 11 bases left between them. Germline lookup yields CDR1 SGHDT and CDR2 YYEEEE.

V is TRBV7-2 and J is TRBJ2-7, with D unresolved. CDR1 is SGHTA, CDR2 FQGNSA, per germline. Trimming took 2 bases from V and 4 from J, leaving 9 bases between them. The CDR3 is 13 residues long. CDR3 sequence: CASSLWVGYEQYF. The CDR3 nucleotides are TGTGCCAGCAGCTTATGGGTGGGGTACGAGCAGTACTTC.

This clonotype was counted at least ten times. The rearrangement uses TRBV7-2 and TRBJ2-2; TRBD1 is a possible D gene (5 bases). Germline values: CDR1 SGHTA, CDR2 FQGNSA. The germline V and J ends were trimmed by 5 bases and 1 base, with 14 bases remaining between them. This CDR3 contains 16 residues. The CDR3 DNA follows: TGTGCCAGCAGCCCCTTTTCTAGGGGGAACACCGGGGAGCTGTTTTTT. Amino acid sequence: CASSPFSRGNTGELFF.

This clonotype was seen at least ten times. The chain has TRBV2 and TRBJ2-1, with D perhaps assigned TRBD1 or TRBD2 (5 bases each). The V end lost 4 bases, the J end lost 8 bases, and 9 bases lay between the germline ends. CDR3 length: 12 residues. Germline values: CDR1 SNHLY, CDR2 FYNNEI. Here the CDR3 DNA reads TGTGCCAGCAGTGGTGAGGGGTATGAGCAGTTCTTC. This gives the protein CASSGEGYEQFF.

This chain joins TRBV20-1 and TRBJ1-1; TRBD1 is a possible D gene (6 bases). Germline values: CDR1 DFQATT, CDR2 SNEGSKA (reference sequence). The CDR3 sequence is 14 residues long. Trimming removed 6 bases at V and 1 base at J, with 15 bases between. CDR3 amino acids: CSAGLTGRNTEAFF. CDR3 DNA sequence: TGCAGTGCCGGCTTAACAGGGCGGAACACTGAAGCTTTCTTT.

Written as DNA, the CDR3 is TGCAGCGTTGAAGATCGTCAGAAAGGCTATGGCTACACCTTC. Translating it yields CSVEDRQKGYGYTF. The chain employs TRBV29-1 and TRBJ1-2; D gene uncertain. With 0 bases removed from V and 4 bases from J, the gap between germline ends came to 12 bases. CDR1 and CDR2 (germline): SQVTM, ANQGSEA. The CDR3 runs 14 residues.

The V gene is TRBV12-3 or TRBV12-4, the J gene TRBJ1-5; TRBD1 aligns across 9 bases. The junction had 6 bases not matched to a gene; V was cut back by 2 bases and J by 7 bases. This CDR3 comprises 15 residues. CDR3 sequence reads: CASSLKGTGYQPQHF. As DNA, the CDR3 is TGTGCCAGCAGTTTAAAAGGGACAGGGTACCAGCCCCAGCATTTT.

This clonotype was counted a few times. CDR3 in amino acids: CSAPGRGQGGEKLFF. As DNA, the CDR3 is TGCAGTGCTCCGGGACGGGGACAGGGCGGTGAAAAACTGTTTTTT. The rearrangement joins TRBV20-1 to TRBJ1-4; 9 bases line up with TRBD1. The CDR3 is made up of 15 amino acids. Germline assignment: CDR1 DFQATT and CDR2 SNEGSKA (reference sequence). V trimming: 5 bases; J trimming: 7 bases; junction bases outside the gene matches: 11.

This clonotype was recorded many times. The CDR3 region has the DNA TGTGCCAGCAGCTTAGGTTTGACAGGCACTGAAGCTTTCTTT. Amino acids: CASSLGLTGTEAFF. V and J are TRBV7-2 and TRBJ1-1, with a possible D match to TRBD1 (6 bases). The CDR3 spans 14 residues. Trimming took off 1 base at V and 4 bases at J, with 10 bases between the two ends. Germline-derived CDR1 and CDR2 are SGHTA and FQGNSA. The full variable domain, its missing parts supplied by reference TRBV7-2 and TRBJ1-1, is GAGVSQSPSNKVTEKGKDVELRCDPISGHTALYWYRQSLGQGLEFLIYFQGNSAPDKSGLPSDRFSAERTGGSVSTLTIQRTQQEDSAVYLCASSLGLTGTEAFFGQGTRLTVV.

This clonotype was seen a few times. The chain recombines TRBV19 with TRBJ2-2; D not certain. The germline CDR1 and CDR2 sequences are LNHDA and SQIVND (reference sequence). The V and J ends lost 3 bases and 4 bases respectively, with 6 bases between them. This CDR3 is built from 13 residues. The CDR3 region has the DNA TGTGCCAGTAGTATCGGTGTCACCGGGGAGCTGTTTTTT. Translating gives CASSIGVTGELFF.

This clonotype showed up many times. V is TRBV10-3 and J is TRBJ2-7; D is unclear. Germline CDR1 reads ENHRY; CDR2 reads SYGVKD. The CDR3 is 15 residues long. V lost 0 bases and J 2 bases, leaving 11 bases between the germline ends. CDR3: CAISESPDGTYEQYF. CDR3 DNA sequence: TGTGCCATCAGTGAGTCGCCGGACGGAACCTACGAGCAGTACTTC.

The V and J genes are TRBV4-3 and TRBJ1-2, with D perhaps matching TRBD1 (5 bases). From germline, CDR1 is LGHNA and CDR2 YSLEER. CDR3 size: 15 residues. V lost 1 base and J lost 4, with 13 bases in between. The CDR3 protein is CASSQASAGFYGYTF. The CDR3 coding sequence is TGCGCCAGCAGCCAAGCCTCGGCAGGGTTCTATGGCTACACCTTC.

The sample holds a few counts of this clonotype. The V and J genes are TRBV5-1 and TRBJ2-2, with D maybe TRBD2 (5 bases). Germline lookup yields CDR1 SGHRS and CDR2 YFSETQ. V was shortened by 7 bases and J by 5 bases, with 15 bases between the two germline ends. This CDR3 contains 14 residues. The CDR3 nucleotides read TGCGCCAGCGGTTTGGGCGGACTTACCGGGGAGCTGTTTTTT. Translation gives CASGLGGLTGELFF. The whole variable domain, remainder taken from reference TRBV5-1 and TRBJ2-2, is KAGVTQTPRYLIKTRGQQVTLSCSPISGHRSVSWYQQTPGQGLQFLFEYFSETQRNKGNFPGRFSGRQFSNSRSEMNVSTLELGDSALYLCASGLGGLTGELFFGEGSRLTVL.

This clonotype was counted at least ten times. V gene TRBV12-3 or TRBV12-4 combines with J gene TRBJ2-1; the match to TRBD1 covers 7 bases. V gave up 4 bases and J gave up 6 bases; unmatched junction bases: 9. The CDR3 has 15 residues. The CDR3 coding sequence is TGTGCCAGCAGTTGGAAACAGGGGCTAGGCAATGAGCAGTTCTTC. It encodes CASSWKQGLGNEQFF.

The J gene is TRBJ2-2, the V gene TRBV12-3 or TRBV12-4; 13 bases map to TRBD2. This CDR3 contains 17 residues. V lost 5 bases to trimming and J lost 6 bases; unmatched junction nucleotides: 9. The CDR3 DNA sequence: TGTGCCAGCAGTGGGGGGGGACTAGCGGGAAGCTCCGGGGAGCTGTTTTTT. Its protein product is CASSGGGLAGSSGELFF.

This clonotype was recorded a few times. The chain carries TRBV30 and TRBJ1-2; D perhaps matches TRBD1 (5 bases). V lost 3 bases and J 1 base, leaving 18 bases between the germline ends. The CDR3 covers 16 residues. The germline V gene encodes CDR1 GTSNPN and CDR2 SVGIG (reference sequence). CDR3 DNA: TGTGCCTGGAGCGGAACCCACAGGAAAAATAACTATGGCTACACCTTC. It encodes CAWSGTHRKNNYGYTF.

In this sample, this clonotype turned up many times. The V call is TRBV23-1, the J call TRBJ1-2, with TRBD1 matching 7 bases. TRBV23-1 is an ORF, and what it does is uncertain. The J segment lost 4 bases and the V segment lost 8 bases, leaving 10 bases of the junction unmatched. This CDR3 spans 14 amino acids. CDR3 sequence: CASALGGQFYGYTF. The CDR3 nucleotides read TGCGCCAGCGCCCTTGGGGGACAGTTCTATGGCTACACCTTC.

This clonotype was seen many times. The chain employs TRBV6-6 and TRBJ2-5, with D perhaps TRBD1 (6 bases). CDR3 length equals 13 residues. The germline V gene encodes CDR1 MNHNY and CDR2 SVGAGI (reference sequence). V was clipped by 6 bases and J by 5 bases, with 13 bases between them. The CDR3 DNA follows: TGTGCCAGCAGGCAACAGGGATCCGAGACCCAGTACTTC. The encoded protein is CASRQQGSETQYF.

This clonotype was seen at least ten times. The gene calls are TRBV28 and TRBJ1-5; possibly TRBD1 for D (5 bases). The germline gives CDR1 MDHEN, CDR2 SYDVKM. The CDR3 is 15 residues long. Trimming removed 2 bases at V and 0 bases at J, with 8 bases between. The DNA of the CDR3 is TGTGCCAGCAGTTTAATGGGGGATAGCAATCAGCCCCAGCATTTT. Protein: CASSLMGDSNQPQHF.

This clonotype was counted a few times. The CDR3 region has the DNA TGTGCCAGCAGCACCCGGACAGGTTCTTCTGGGGCCAACGTCCTGACTTTC. It codes for CASSTRTGSSGANVLTF. The chain combines TRBV9 with TRBJ2-6, with 7 bases lining up with TRBD1. Germline CDR1 and CDR2: SGDLS and YYNGEE. The CDR3 runs to 17 residues. J was trimmed by 1 base and V by 4 bases; bases with no gene match: 8. Full variable domain (rest looked up from reference TRBV9 and TRBJ2-6): DSGVTQTPKHLITATGQRVTLRCSPRSGDLSVYWYQQSLDQGLQFLIQYYNGEERAKGNILERFSAQQFPDLHSELNLSSLELGDSALYFCASSTRTGSSGANVLTFGAGSRLTVL.

There are a few counts of this clonotype. A read error is possible here, since a much larger clone lies one base away. The rearrangement joins TRBV28 to TRBJ2-1; 12 bases align to TRBD2. CDR1 and CDR2 from the germline V gene are MDHEN and SYDVKM. CDR3 length equals 15 residues. V trimming: 4 bases; J trimming: 2 bases; junction bases outside the gene matches: 0. The CDR3 region is CASSWTSGTYNEQFF. The CDR3 nucleotides are TGTGCCAGCAGTTGGACTAGCGGGACCTACAATGAGCAGTTCTTC.

This clonotype was seen more than once but under ten times. This chain connects TRBV20-1 to TRBJ1-1; weak D call: TRBD1 (5 bases). Germline-derived CDR1 and CDR2 are DFQATT and SNEGSKA (reference sequence). V lost 4 bases and J 4 bases, leaving 16 bases between the germline ends. This CDR3 region has 14 residues. CDR3 region: CSAINFRDGTEAFF. The CDR3 region has the DNA TGCAGTGCTATTAATTTCCGGGACGGCACTGAAGCTTTCTTT.